Presented here are 22 T cell receptor beta chains from one specimen sequenced in a study of post-analysis software for immune sequencing data. Notes on the study in general: Four or five TRBV segments occurring more often in patients than controls included TRBV5-6, TRBV5-1 and TRBV20-1.

TCR beta cDNA libraries had unique molecular identifiers. Each CDR3 protein gets one entry after TCRdb re-called the PCR reads with MiXCR. The sample has approximately 180,000 distinct CDR3 sequences; 30% are singletons. These TCRs are of unknown antigen specificity. Sequencing used blood. These receptors all stem from a girl aged 10 to 17 with multiple sclerosis.

The gene calls are TRBV18 and TRBJ1-4; 8 positions match TRBD1. Germline V gene sequence: CDR1 KGHSH, CDR2 LQKENI. Trimming took 3 bases from V and 0 from J; bases not matched to a gene: 6. The CDR3 covers 17 residues. This chain's CDR3 is CASSPQDRDATNEKLFF. In DNA, the CDR3 is TGTGCCAGCTCACCGCAGGACAGGGATGCAACTAATGAAAAACTGTTTTTT.

Remarks on this clonotype: One junction end does not reproduce the germline sequence, and a read error may be involved. The chain recombines TRBV7-2 with TRBJ2-7, with D possibly matching TRBD2 (7 bases). The germline CDR1 and CDR2 sequences are SGHTA and FQGNSA. This CDR3 has 13 residues. CDR3 in amino acids: CSSSSRGGGEQYF. CDR3 bases: TGTTCCAGCAGCTCGCGCGGGGGCGGCGAGCAGTACTTC.

The chain carries TRBV6-1 and TRBJ1-1; 10 bases agree with TRBD1. With 7 bases clipped from V and 4 bases from J, the junction kept 15 bases outside the gene matches. The CDR3 runs to 17 residues. Germline CDR1 MNHNS, CDR2 SASEGT. The CDR3 region has the DNA TGTGCCAGCACCGAACTAAGGGACAGGGGATTTTTCACTGAAGCTTTCTTT. Residues: CASTELRDRGFFTEAFF.

J is TRBJ2-1 and V is TRBV5-1; D is possibly TRBD1 or TRBD2 (7 bases each). In germline, CDR1 is SGHRS, CDR2 YFSETQ. This CDR3 is 16 amino acids long. V gave up 4 bases and J gave up 7 bases, with 21 bases separating them. In DNA, the CDR3 is TGCGCCAGCAGCGCAACGACCAGGGGGGGTAGAAATGAGCAGTTCTTC. Protein sequence: CASSATTRGGRNEQFF.

The CDR3 sequence: CASSLDLGTSKYF. The CDR3, as DNA: TGCGCCAGCAGCTTGGATCTGGGGACTTCGAAGTACTTC. This rearrangement joins TRBV5-1 to TRBJ2-5; a possible D gene is TRBD2 (6 bases). The CDR3 length is 13 residues. CDR1 is SGHRS, CDR2 YFSETQ, per germline. V lost 0 bases to trimming and J lost 12 bases, with 15 bases between them. Full variable domain (missing parts from reference TRBV5-1 and TRBJ2-5): KAGVTQTPRYLIKTRGQQVTLSCSPISGHRSVSWYQQTPGQGLQFLFEYFSETQRNKGNFPGRFSGRQFSNSRSEMNVSTLELGDSALYLCASSLDLGTSKYFGPGTRLLVL.

As to this clonotype: Without the conserved terminal phenylalanine or tryptophan, this CDR3 likely stems from a read error. The chain carries TRBV7-9 and TRBJ2-1; TRBD1 matches 10 bases. CDR1 is SEHNR, CDR2 FQNEAQ, per germline (reference sequence). This CDR3 has 17 residues. V lost 5 bases and J lost 5; bases outside the gene matches: 12. Here the CDR3 reads CASSPRETGGEDNEQFS. The DNA for the CDR3 is TGTGCCAGCAGCCCCCGGGAGACAGGGGGCGAGGACAATGAGCAGTTCTCC.

There are a few counts of this clonotype. CDR3 nucleotides: TGTGCCAGCCGGGGGGACTTTTACGAGCAGTACTTC. Encoded protein: CASRGDFYEQYF. The genes are TRBV19 and TRBJ2-7; 7 bases line up with TRBD2. CDR3 length equals 12 residues. J lost 4 bases, V lost 9 bases, and 6 bases had no gene match. Germline values: CDR1 LNHDA, CDR2 SQIVND (reference sequence).

DNA of the CDR3: TGTGCCAGCAGTGAACGGGGGGGCGGGAGTGCCTACAATGAGCAGTTCTTC. Translation: CASSERGGGSAYNEQFF. The rearrangement joins TRBV2 to TRBJ2-1, with TRBD2 matching 8 bases. The J segment lost 2 bases and the V segment lost 2 bases, leaving 8 bases of the junction unmatched. CDR3 length: 17 amino acids. In germline, CDR1 is SNHLY, CDR2 FYNNEI.

The chain is built from TRBV29-1 and TRBJ1-5; 8 bases match TRBD1. The CDR3 consists of 13 residues. The germline gives CDR1 SQVTM, CDR2 ANQGSEA. V shed 5 bases, J shed 5 bases, and the junction held 5 bases outside the gene matches. DNA of the CDR3: TGCAGCGTTAGGACAGGGTGGGATCAGCCCCAGCATTTT. Protein: CSVRTGWDQPQHF.

The table lists this clonotype with many counts. This chain uses TRBV5-5 with TRBJ2-1, with D perhaps given as TRBD1 or TRBD2 (5 bases each). In germline, CDR1 is SGHKS, CDR2 YYEKEE (reference sequence). V was clipped by 3 bases and J by 8 bases, with 12 bases between them. The CDR3 extends over 13 amino acids. The CDR3 nucleotides are TGTGCCAGCAGCTCAGGGAGCGACCATGAGCAGTTCTTC. It translates to CASSSGSDHEQFF.

At least ten counts were recorded for this clonotype. The rearrangement uses TRBV11-1 and TRBJ2-5, with D unresolved. Trimming took off 3 bases at V and 2 bases at J, with 10 bases between the two ends. Germline lookup yields CDR1 SGHAT and CDR2 FQDESV (reference sequence). The CDR3 extends over 14 amino acids. The CDR3 reads CASSFEVVQETQYF. CDR3 bases: TGTGCCAGCAGCTTTGAAGTGGTACAAGAGACCCAGTACTTC.

This clonotype turned up a few times. The chain combines TRBV9 with TRBJ1-1, with 8 bases lining up with TRBD1. The CDR3 loop spans 14 amino acids. Trimming took 3 bases from V and 3 from J; bases not matched to a gene: 4. The V gene's germline CDR1 is SGDLS and CDR2 YYNGEE. DNA for the CDR3: TGTGCCAGCAGCGCCCGACAGGGGCACACTGAAGCTTTCTTT. Translation: CASSARQGHTEAFF.

The CDR3, as DNA: TGTGCCAGCAGTTTATCGAGGGATTCCTACGAGCAGTTCTTC. This translates into CASSLSRDSYEQFF. The chain carries TRBV27 and TRBJ2-1; tentative D call: TRBD2 (5 bases). The CDR3 loop spans 14 amino acids. The germline V and J ends were trimmed by 0 bases and 10 bases, with 13 bases remaining between them. CDR1 and CDR2 (germline): MNHEY, SMNVEV (reference sequence).

This clonotype has more than one count but fewer than ten. An end of the junction does not agree with germline; a read error may underlie this. The V gene is TRBV7-9, the J gene TRBJ1-6, with D perhaps matching TRBD1 (5 bases). CDR1 and CDR2 (germline): SEHNR, FQNEAQ (reference sequence). The CDR3 is made up of 15 amino acids. The CDR3 is CASSLVGDWASPPHF. In DNA, the CDR3 is TGTGCCAGCAGCTTAGTAGGGGATTGGGCCTCACCCCCCCACTTT.

The chain has TRBV4-2 and TRBJ2-7, with D tentatively TRBD1 (5 bases). Germline-derived CDR1 and CDR2 are LGHNA and YNFKEQ. This CDR3 contains 14 residues. V was cut by 0 bases and J by 3 bases, with 9 bases left in between. CDR3 in amino acids: CASSQDKGYYEQYF. The CDR3 coding sequence is TGTGCCAGCAGCCAAGACAAGGGGTACTACGAGCAGTACTTC.

There are a few counts of this clonotype. CDR3 amino acids: CATRASGRGFTDTQYF. CDR3 nucleotides: TGTGCCACCAGGGCTAGCGGGAGGGGATTCACAGATACGCAGTATTTT. The chain uses TRBV24-1 and TRBJ2-3; 12 bases line up with TRBD2. This CDR3 spans 16 amino acids. Trimming took 7 bases from V and 2 from J; bases not matched to a gene: 6. Germline V gives CDR1 KGHDR, CDR2 SFDVKD.

This clonotype turned up a few times. This could be a read error, since a much larger clone is one nucleotide away. The chain employs TRBV5-4 and TRBJ2-1; 9 positions agree with TRBD1. The CDR3 covers 14 residues. Trimming took 7 bases from V and 7 from J; bases not matched to a gene: 9. Germline loops: CDR1 SGHNT, CDR2 YYREEE (reference sequence). In nucleotides, the CDR3 is TGTGCCAGCGGCCCCGGGACAGGGTGGAATGAGCAGTTCTTC. Amino acids: CASGPGTGWNEQFF.

Note on this clonotype: A much larger clone is a single base away; this may be a read error. V gene TRBV5-6 combines with J gene TRBJ1-2; TRBD1 might be the D (6 bases). The CDR3 runs 12 residues. CDR1 is SGHDT and CDR2 is YYEEEE in the germline V gene. CDR3 sequence reads: CAGSLGGRGYTF. CDR3 nucleotides: TGTGCCGGCAGCTTGGGGGGGCGCGGCTACACCTTC.

This clonotype was picked up a small number of times. The genes are TRBV7-9 and TRBJ1-2; TRBD1 aligns across 9 bases. The CDR3 sequence is 17 residues long. Losses at the gene ends were 4 bases for V and 2 bases for J; bases not matched to a gene: 11. CDR1 is SEHNR, CDR2 FQNEAQ, per germline (reference sequence). The CDR3: CASSWDRAFPKNYGYTF. The DNA for the CDR3 is TGTGCCAGCAGCTGGGACAGGGCCTTTCCCAAGAACTATGGCTACACCTTC.

This clonotype occurred a few times. V is TRBV5-1 and J is TRBJ2-7; 9 nucleotides agree with TRBD2. J was trimmed by 7 bases and V by 0 bases; bases with no gene match: 11. The germline V gene encodes CDR1 SGHRS and CDR2 YFSETQ. This CDR3 contains 16 residues. Here the CDR3 reads CASSLALAGPAREQYF. CDR3 in DNA: TGCGCCAGCAGCTTGGCTCTAGCGGGACCCGCCAGGGAGCAGTACTTC.

This clonotype was observed a handful of times. Just one base apart from a much larger clone, this may be a read error. This chain links TRBV5-1 with TRBJ2-7; D might be TRBD1 or TRBD2, each matching 6 bases. The CDR3 runs to 15 residues. Deletions cut 4 bases from V and 5 bases from J, with 19 bases between. The V gene's germline CDR1 is SGHRS and CDR2 YFSETQ. Written as DNA, the CDR3 is TGCGCCAGCAGCCCGGGGGCGGGGTTGGGGAACGAGCAGTACTTC. Translation: CASSPGAGLGNEQYF.

This clonotype was detected many times. The V gene is TRBV5-7, the J gene TRBJ2-5; either TRBD1 or TRBD2 may fit D (5 bases each). TRBV5-7 is placed among ORFs of uncertain function. The V gene lost 1 base and the J gene lost 5 bases, with 21 bases spanning the gap. The CDR3 totals 17 residues. The CDR3 here is CASSLYGGPYPPETQYF. DNA of the CDR3: TGTGCCAGCAGCTTGTATGGGGGTCCATACCCCCCGGAGACCCAGTACTTC.